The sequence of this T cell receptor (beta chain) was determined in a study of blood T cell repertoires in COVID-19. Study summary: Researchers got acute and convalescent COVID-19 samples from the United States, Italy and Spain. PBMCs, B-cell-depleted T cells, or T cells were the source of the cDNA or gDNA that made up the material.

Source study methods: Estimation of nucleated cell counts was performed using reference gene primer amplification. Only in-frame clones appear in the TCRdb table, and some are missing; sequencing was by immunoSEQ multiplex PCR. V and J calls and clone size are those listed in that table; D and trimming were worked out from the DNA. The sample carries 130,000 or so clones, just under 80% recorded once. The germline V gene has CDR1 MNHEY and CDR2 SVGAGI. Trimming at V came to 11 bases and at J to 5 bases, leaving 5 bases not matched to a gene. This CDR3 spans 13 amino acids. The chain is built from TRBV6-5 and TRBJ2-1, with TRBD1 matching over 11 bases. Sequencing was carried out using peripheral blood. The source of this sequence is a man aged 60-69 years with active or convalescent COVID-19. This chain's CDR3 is CAGGQGANNEQFF. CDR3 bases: TGTGCCGGTGGACAGGGGGCCAACAATGAGCAGTTCTTC.